This TCR beta chain comes out of a study of T cell responses to AZD1222 COVID-19 vaccine (dated by TCRdb to about 2021). For the study in its entirety: TCR sequencing was performed for about 240 trial participants, of whom some 200 were given two doses of AZD1222 and some 26 were given two doses of MenACWY control vaccine. Trial participants were enrolled into age subgroups of 18-55, 56-69 and 70-plus years, which contained about 150, 28 and 57 TCR-sequenced participants, respectively. Results and caveats for the whole study, not just this receptor: In the small 56-69-year group, the increase in depth fell short of significance, most likely because of low power. Vaccine-associated CD4 TCRs spanned the whole spike protein, with dominant responses in regions 160-218 and 743-854. A significant rise in spike-specific TCR breadth and depth was observed after two AZD1222 doses relative to day 0 and relative to MenACWY recipients. Because no day 14 peak-response samples were available, repertoires were characterized only after the peak T cell response. Only five or six AZD1222 recipients were SARS-CoV-2 seropositive at baseline, limiting conclusions about previously exposed vaccinees. Epitopes outside the regions mutated in the B.1.351 and B.1.1.7 variants were reportedly recognized by nearly half of the unique spike-specific TCRs. Participants were mostly white British, with more females than males. The authors suggested clonal diversity may have been underestimated.

Remarks on this clone: The antigen this receptor binds is unknown. At one of its ends the junction is not consistent with the germline gene, which may arise from a read error.

The CDR3 numbers 15 residues from cysteine through phenylalanine. Only the CDR3 DNA is retained, 45 bases long and in frame from the first base. The germline V gene (reference sequence) supplies CDR1 SEHNR and CDR2 FQNEAQ. Taken with the paper, the label for time point translates to: about 28 days (+/-7) after the second vaccine dose. AZD1222 recipients whose second dose came at about 4 weeks and those whose second dose came at about 12 weeks were combined into one group, since spike-specific TCR depth and breadth did not differ between the two schedules. Samples from vaccinated people were obtained from the UK trials COV001 and COV002, which included a single-blind randomized controlled phase 2/3 trial of AZD1222 (ChAdOx1 nCoV-19) in healthy adults. For TCRbeta chain sequencing, PBMC samples were collected from trial participants at day 0 and at day 28 after the second dose. The CDR3 regions of human TCRbeta chains were analyzed by immunosequencing. The original pipeline was this. Repertoire TCRs were matched against a reference library of SARS-CoV-2-specific TCRs generated with the MIRA antigen-specificity platform. Breadth was defined as the fraction of unique TCRs that were SARS-CoV-2-associated. Depth was defined as the fraction of total T cells that were SARS-CoV-2-associated. Using the MIRA data, each spike-specific TCR was mapped to the spike region that the TCR reacts to and placed in a CD4 or CD8 class. Log10-transformed breadth and depth values were compared by one-way ANOVA with Sidak's multiple comparisons tests. Drawn from immuneACCESS, this table holds only the in-frame rearrangements with V and J called that TCRdb kept. Clones are partly lost; checked studies trace under half to an unresolved V gene and leave the rest unexplained. V and J calls and clone size are those listed in that table; D and trimming were worked out from the DNA. This sample lists about 160,000 clones; around nine tenths were detected once. About 4.5% of the sample is held by the ten biggest clonotypes.

The receptor was isolated from an adult who received the AZD1222 COVID-19 vaccine. The sequence joins TRBV7-9 to TRBJ1-2, with the identity of the D gene unclear. The input for sequencing was peripheral blood, taken 28 days after the second AZD1222 dose. CDR3 sequence: CASSVASGLGYGYTF. The nucleotides read TGTGCCAGCAGCGTAGCCAGTGGCTTGGGCTATGGCTACACCTTC. Outside the CDR3, residues come from the reference TRBV7-9 and TRBJ1-2 proteins, so the full variable domain is: DTGVSQNPRHKITKRGQNVTFRCDPISEHNRLYWYRQTLGQGPEFLTYFQNEAQLEKSRLLSDRFSAERPKGSFSTLEIQRTEQGDSAMYLCASSVASGLGYGYTFGSGTRLTVV.